The 2 T cell receptor beta chains given below trace back to one sample, sequenced in a study of cytomegalovirus exposure and HLA in healthy donors. The primer mix had 60 Vbeta and 13 Jbeta primers. Measured with immunoSEQ multiplex PCR; TCRdb has only the in-frame clones, and not every one. The sample lists around 160,000 clones, roughly 80% seen once, with 7.5% to 9.5% in the top ten. Sequences were obtained from PBMCs. The receptors here all came from a male donor in good health and CMV-seropositive.

The chain carries TRBV7-2 and TRBJ1-2; TRBD1 is a possible D gene (6 bases). From germline, CDR1 is SGHTA and CDR2 FQGNSA. Trimming pared 5 bases from V and 4 bases from J, leaving 17 bases between. The CDR3 runs to 15 residues. CDR3 protein: CASSPWTAGVYGYTF. The DNA of the CDR3 is TGTGCCAGCAGCCCATGGACAGCAGGGGTCTATGGCTACACCTTC.

The table lists this clone with a few counts. V is TRBV9 and J is TRBJ1-6, with D possibly being TRBD1 (6 bases). The CDR3 runs 17 residues. CDR1 and CDR2 (germline): SGDLS, YYNGEE. Trimming took 1 base from V and 0 from J, leaving 11 bases between them. The chain's CDR3 is CASSVSDRSSYNSPLHF. CDR3 DNA: TGTGCCAGCAGCGTAAGTGACAGGAGCTCCTATAATTCACCCCTCCACTTT.